This passage covers 21 T cell receptor beta chains from one sample sequenced in a study of shared clonotypes between healthy human individuals. Sequenced by immunoSEQ multiplex PCR; TCRdb stores in-frame clones only, minus some. The data hold 1.5 million to 2.5 million clones, with over 85% observed a single time. CD45RO-negative cells were positively selected for CCR7, leaving out terminally differentiated effector memory CD45RA+ cells. Sequencing input: naive CD8+ T cells sorted from blood. Source of these receptors: a man aged 18 to 29 in good health.

The chain uses TRBV7-9 and TRBJ2-7, with TRBD1 matching 9 bases. In germline, CDR1 is SEHNR, CDR2 FQNEAQ (reference sequence). This CDR3 has 19 residues. J gave up 5 bases and V 4 bases, and 21 bases lay outside the gene matches. CDR3 nucleotides: TGTGCCAGCAGCTCCCCCTCGGATGTGGGACAGGGAAAGGCCCACGAGCAGTACTTC. Translated: CASSSPSDVGQGKAHEQYF. Based on the CDR3 plus reference TRBV7-9 and TRBJ2-7, the full variable domain is DTGVSQNPRHKITKRGQNVTFRCDPISEHNRLYWYRQTLGQGPEFLTYFQNEAQLEKSRLLSDRFSAERPKGSFSTLEIQRTEQGDSAMYLCASSSPSDVGQGKAHEQYFGPGTRLTVT.

This sequence joins TRBV29-1 and TRBJ2-7, with D unclear. The CDR3 is 13 amino acids. Between the trimmed V and J ends, which lost 2 bases and 2 bases, there was a span of 10 bases. Germline values: CDR1 SQVTM, CDR2 ANQGSEA. The CDR3, as DNA: TGCAGCGTTGAAATCGGCAGGCCCTACGAGCAGTACTTC. Its translation is CSVEIGRPYEQYF.

The V and J genes are TRBV15 and TRBJ2-7; 9 nucleotides match TRBD2. The CDR3 spans 16 residues. Germline CDR1 LNHNV, CDR2 YYDKDF (reference sequence). V gave up 8 bases and J gave up 4 bases; unmatched junction bases: 15. The CDR3 reads CATAGLAGAGDYEQYF. CDR3 in DNA: TGTGCCACCGCGGGGTTAGCGGGAGCAGGTGATTACGAGCAGTACTTC.

The chain links TRBV7-9 to TRBJ2-1; a weak D match, TRBD2 (6 bases). The CDR3 runs 16 residues. CDR1 and CDR2 (germline): SEHNR, FQNEAQ (reference sequence). Between the trimmed V and J ends, which lost 5 bases and 8 bases, there was a span of 22 bases. CDR3 sequence: CASSPPTQGLSYEQFF. DNA for the CDR3: TGTGCCAGCAGCCCACCTACCCAAGGACTATCCTATGAGCAGTTCTTC.

The chain combines TRBV30 with TRBJ1-2; no firm D call. The germline CDR1 and CDR2 sequences are GTSNPN and SVGIG (reference sequence). The V end lost 1 base, the J end lost 5 bases, and 14 bases lay between the germline ends. The length of the CDR3 is 14 residues. The CDR3 DNA is TGTGCCTGGAGTGAGGGCCATTACGGATATGGCTACACCTTC. This sequence encodes CAWSEGHYGYGYTF.

The V gene is TRBV11-2, the J gene TRBJ2-1; 9 bases match TRBD2. V shed 2 bases, J shed 4 bases, and the junction held 6 bases outside the gene matches. CDR3 size: 16 residues. Germline V CDR1 and CDR2: SGHAT, FQNNGV. The CDR3 is CASSLMRGGDYNEQFF. The CDR3 coding sequence is TGTGCCAGCAGCTTAATGCGCGGGGGGGATTACAATGAGCAGTTCTTC.

V usage is TRBV28 and J usage is TRBJ2-7; a possible D gene is TRBD2 (7 bases). Germline assignment: CDR1 MDHEN and CDR2 SYDVKM. The CDR3 is 13 amino acids. V was cut by 7 bases and J by 3 bases, with 13 bases left in between. Here the CDR3 reads CASTTGGFYEQYF. CDR3 bases: TGTGCCAGCACCACGGGGGGCTTCTACGAGCAGTACTTC.

This clone was detected only once. This chain connects TRBV30 to TRBJ2-7; D call uncertain. This CDR3 has 13 amino acids. Germline CDR1 is GTSNPN and CDR2 is SVGIG (reference sequence). With 1 base removed from V and 1 base from J, the gap between germline ends came to 8 bases. The CDR3 loop reads CAWSEALSYEQYF. Written as DNA, the CDR3 is TGTGCCTGGAGTGAGGCCCTATCCTACGAGCAGTACTTC.

This rearrangement joins TRBV28 to TRBJ1-5, with D perhaps TRBD1 (5 bases). This CDR3 has 19 amino acids. Looked up from germline, CDR1 is MDHEN and CDR2 is SYDVKM. V shed 5 bases and J shed 0 bases, with 23 bases lying between them. As DNA, the CDR3 is TGTGCCAGCAGTCCCCCTTTAGGGGACGGGGGTTATAGCAATCAGCCCCAGCATTTT. It is translated as CASSPPLGDGGYSNQPQHF.

CDR3 in amino acids: CASRPDRGLVGYEQYF. For the CDR3, the DNA is TGTGCCAGCAGACCTGACAGGGGCCTCGTGGGCTACGAGCAGTACTTC. The chain joins TRBV5-6 to TRBJ2-7, with 8 nucleotides matching TRBD1. Trimming took 5 bases from V and 3 from J; bases not matched to a gene: 13. Germline CDR1 and CDR2: SGHDT and YYEEEE. The CDR3 runs 16 residues. Drawing the rest from reference TRBV5-6 and TRBJ2-7, the complete variable domain is DAGVTQSPTHLIKTRGQQVTLRCSPKSGHDTVSWYQQALGQGPQFIFQYYEEEERQRGNFPDRFSGHQFPNYSSELNVNALLLGDSALYLCASRPDRGLVGYEQYFGPGTRLTVT.

The rearrangement joins TRBV5-8 to TRBJ1-1; D is undetermined. The V gene's germline CDR1 is SGHTS and CDR2 YDEGEE. The V gene lost 4 bases and the J gene lost 0 bases, with 7 bases spanning the gap. The CDR3 consists of 13 residues. CDR3 nucleotide sequence: TGTGCCAGCAGCGCTTCTTTGAACACTGAAGCTTTCTTT. Amino acid sequence: CASSASLNTEAFF.

As for this clone: In the same sample, other DNA sequences code for this CDR3. This rearrangement joins TRBV7-9 to TRBJ2-5, with D maybe TRBD2 (5 bases). The CDR3 runs 14 residues. Germline V CDR1 and CDR2: SEHNR, FQNEAQ (reference sequence). Trimming removed 4 bases at V and 1 base at J, with 10 bases between. As DNA, the CDR3 is TGTGCCAGCAGCTCATCCGGGATCCAAGAGACCCAGTACTTC. Residues: CASSSSGIQETQYF.

The genes are TRBV19 and TRBJ2-7; D gene unclear. V was pared by 1 base and J by 3 bases, with 10 bases between. This CDR3 region has 14 residues. The V gene's germline CDR1 is LNHDA and CDR2 SQIVND (reference sequence). As DNA, the CDR3 is TGTGCCAGTAGTATAGGAACGGCCGACTACGAGCAGTACTTC. It specifies CASSIGTADYEQYF.

This rearrangement joins TRBV11-2 to TRBJ1-1; a possible D gene is TRBD1 (5 bases). The CDR3 runs to 13 residues. Germline CDR1 is SGHAT and CDR2 is FQNNGV. V was shortened by 1 base and J by 11 bases, with 14 bases between the two germline ends. The CDR3 reads CASSLAGGLQAFF. The CDR3 region has the DNA TGTGCCAGCAGCTTAGCGGGGGGTTTGCAGGCTTTCTTT.

This CDR3 is CSVEDEPQETQYF. The CDR3 DNA reads TGCAGCGTTGAAGATGAACCCCAAGAGACCCAGTACTTC. The V call is TRBV29-1, the J call TRBJ2-5; no firm D call. The ends were cut back, 0 bases at V and 1 base at J, with 6 bases in the middle. Germline V gene sequence: CDR1 SQVTM, CDR2 ANQGSEA. This CDR3 contains 13 residues. Filled out from reference TRBV29-1 and TRBJ2-5, the complete variable domain reads SAVISQKPSRDICQRGTSLTIQCQVDSQVTMMFWYRQQPGQSLTLIATANQGSEATYESGFVIDKFPISRPNLTFSTLTVSNMSPEDSSIYLCSVEDEPQETQYFGPGTRLLVL.

The rearrangement links TRBV7-3 to TRBJ2-1; D gene unclear. Between the trimmed V and J ends, which lost 4 bases and 8 bases, there was a span of 12 bases. Germline-derived CDR1 and CDR2 are SGHTA and FQGTGA. The CDR3 loop spans 13 amino acids. The CDR3 reads CASSSLGFDEQFF. The CDR3 DNA reads TGTGCCAGCAGCTCGCTAGGTTTCGATGAGCAGTTCTTC. Full variable domain (outside the CDR3, taken from reference TRBV7-3 and TRBJ2-1): GAGVSQTPSNKVTEKGKYVELRCDPISGHTALYWYRQSLGQGPEFLIYFQGTGAADDSGLPNDRFFAVRPEGSVSTLKIQRTERGDSAVYLCASSSLGFDEQFFGPGTRLTVL.

The chain carries TRBV9 and TRBJ2-5; 12 bases map to TRBD2. From germline, CDR1 is SGDLS and CDR2 YYNGEE. Losses at the gene ends were 3 bases for V and 4 bases for J; bases not matched to a gene: 10. This CDR3 has 17 residues. CDR3 loop: CASSAGLAGPGRETQYF. For the CDR3, the DNA is TGTGCCAGCAGCGCCGGACTAGCGGGGCCCGGGAGAGAGACCCAGTACTTC.

The chain has TRBV27 and TRBJ2-7, with 8 bases aligning to TRBD2. Per germline, CDR1 MNHEY and CDR2 SMNVEV (reference sequence). The CDR3 totals 16 residues. The V gene end was trimmed by 5 bases and the J gene end by 4 bases; junction bases not matched to a gene: 13. The CDR3 region is CASSPQGPGGMYEQYF. The DNA of the CDR3 is TGTGCCAGCAGTCCCCAAGGGCCGGGGGGGATGTACGAGCAGTACTTC.

In its sample, this clone was seen once. The gene calls are TRBV27 and TRBJ1-1, with D uncertain. Germline V lookup: CDR1 MNHEY, CDR2 SMNVEV (reference sequence). CDR3 length: 14 amino acids. The V end lost 3 bases, the J end lost 0 bases, and 8 bases lay between the germline ends. Written as DNA, the CDR3 is TGTGCCAGCAGTTTGGACGGCTTGAACACTGAAGCTTTCTTT. Protein: CASSLDGLNTEAFF.

CDR3 coding DNA: TGTGCCAGCAGTTTTACTGGAGGGGTAGAGCAGTTCTTC. Its protein product is CASSFTGGVEQFF. This chain connects TRBV27 to TRBJ2-1; tentatively, D is TRBD2 (6 bases). This CDR3 is built from 13 residues. Germline V gives CDR1 MNHEY, CDR2 SMNVEV (reference sequence). V was shortened by 3 bases and J by 10 bases, with 13 bases between the two germline ends.

This chain uses TRBV27 with TRBJ2-3; D is possibly TRBD2 (6 bases). The CDR3 has 15 amino acids. V was pared by 3 bases and J by 6 bases, with 16 bases between. The germline CDR1 and CDR2 sequences are MNHEY and SMNVEV (reference sequence). This CDR3 is CASSFFGSWADTQYF. The CDR3 coding sequence is TGTGCCAGCAGTTTTTTCGGGAGTTGGGCGGATACGCAGTATTTT.